This T cell receptor beta chain was observed in a study of blood T cell repertoires in COVID-19. Study-wide background: Spain, Italy and the United States supplied samples that represented acute and convalescent COVID-19.

Original processing methods: For nucleated cells, counts were estimated from reference gene primer amplification. Profiling relied on immunoSEQ multiplex PCR, and the TCRdb table lists in-frame clones only, not all of them. V, J and clone size are those of that table, while D and trimming were read from the DNA. The top ten hold 2.3% of the sample, which has 350,000 to 450,000 clones, 80% to 90% seen once. Trimming removed 4 bases at V and 10 bases at J, with 17 bases between. Germline V gene sequence: CDR1 MNHNS, CDR2 SASEGT. The CDR3 spans 14 residues. The rearrangement links TRBV6-1 to TRBJ2-1, with D possibly matching TRBD1 (6 bases). This TCR was recovered from a woman aged 60-75 years with COVID-19, enrolled during active disease. The sample consisted of peripheral blood. In DNA form, the CDR3 reads TGTGCCAGCAGTGGAGCGTCGGGACACTGGGAGCAGTTCTTC. This translates into CASSGASGHWEQFF.